This passage covers 26 T cell receptor beta chains from one sample sequenced in a study of cytomegalovirus exposure and HLA in healthy donors. The PCR contained 60 Vbeta and 13 Jbeta primers. Some clones are missing from TCRdb's copy, which holds only in-frame ones; the method was immunoSEQ multiplex PCR. Here the sample spans some 32,000 clones, around 87% being singletons. Specimen: PBMCs. The source of these receptors is a boy between 5 and 17 years old in good health and CMV-seronegative.

J is TRBJ2-3 and V is TRBV4-1; possible D gene TRBD2, 7 bases. Trimming shortened V by 0 bases and J by 6 bases, and 25 bases separated the two germline ends. Germline V gene sequence: CDR1 MGHRA, CDR2 YSYEKL. The CDR3 totals 19 residues. CDR3 amino acids: CASSQDRLARGGLADTQYF. The CDR3 bases are TGCGCCAGCAGCCAAGATCGGCTGGCGAGGGGGGGGCTCGCGGATACGCAGTATTTT.

The chain uses TRBV2 and TRBJ1-1; 10 bases map to TRBD1. The CDR3 runs 16 residues. After removal of 2 bases from V and 0 bases from J, the junction contained 3 bases not matched to a gene. Per germline, CDR1 SNHLY and CDR2 FYNNEI. The CDR3 region has the DNA TGTGCCAGCAGTGAAAGGACAGGGGGGATGAACACTGAAGCTTTCTTT. Its protein product is CASSERTGGMNTEAFF. Supplemented by reference TRBV2 and TRBJ1-1, the full variable domain reads EPEVTQTPSHQVTQMGQEVILRCVPISNHLYFYWYRQILGQKVEFLVSFYNNEISEKSEIFDDQFSVERPDGSNFTLKIRSTKLEDSAMYFCASSERTGGMNTEAFFGQGTRLTVV.

J is TRBJ2-7 and V is TRBV10-1; a possible D gene is TRBD1 (6 bases). The CDR3 totals 15 residues. V gave up 6 bases and J gave up 7 bases, with 22 bases separating them. Germline V gene lookup returns CDR1 WNHNN and CDR2 SYGVQD (reference sequence). Here the CDR3 reads CASSGTHRVPREQYF. The CDR3 region has the DNA TGCGCCAGCAGCGGGACCCACAGGGTGCCTCGGGAGCAGTACTTC.

V gene TRBV11-2 combines with J gene TRBJ1-6, with TRBD1 identical over 8 bases. Germline trimming cut 5 bases from V and 3 bases from J; bases unmatched to any gene: 3. This CDR3 has 15 amino acids. In germline, CDR1 is SGHAT, CDR2 FQNNGV. This chain's CDR3 is CASSAGTGYNSPLHF. The CDR3 coding sequence is TGTGCCAGCAGCGCCGGGACAGGCTATAATTCACCCCTCCACTTT.

This clone was seen only a few times. This chain uses TRBV5-4 with TRBJ2-1; weak D call: TRBD2 (7 bases). Between the trimmed V and J ends, which lost 7 bases and 7 bases, there was a span of 18 bases. The CDR3 runs 14 residues. In germline, CDR1 is SGHNT, CDR2 YYREEE (reference sequence). CDR3 bases: TGTGCCAGCTACGGGGGGCCCCGTGGGAATGAGCAGTTCTTC. As protein: CASYGGPRGNEQFF.

The chain carries TRBV6-1 and TRBJ2-3; D is ambiguous. Per the germline V gene, CDR1 is MNHNS and CDR2 is SASEGT. The CDR3 runs to 14 residues. V dropped 1 base and J dropped 6 bases, with 11 bases sitting between them. The CDR3 reads CASSEGNVLDTQYF. In DNA form, the CDR3 reads TGTGCCAGCAGTGAAGGTAATGTTCTGGATACGCAGTATTTT.

This chain uses TRBV18 with TRBJ2-2; D uncertain. Trimming cost V 4 bases and J 3 bases, with 9 bases left between them. The germline V gene has CDR1 KGHSH and CDR2 LQKENI. This CDR3 is 14 amino acids long. As DNA, the CDR3 is TGTGCCAGCTCACGAGACTCCTACACCGGGGAGCTGTTTTTT. This translates into CASSRDSYTGELFF.

This clone was detected once. The genes are TRBV5-6 and TRBJ1-5; tentatively, D is TRBD1 (6 bases). The CDR3 is made up of 14 amino acids. The V end was cut by 1 base, the J end by 3 bases, with 8 bases between. Germline lookup yields CDR1 SGHDT and CDR2 YYEEEE. The CDR3 spells CASSLQGINQPQHF. The CDR3 DNA reads TGTGCCAGCAGCTTGCAGGGGATCAATCAGCCCCAGCATTTT.

The rearrangement links TRBV12-2 to TRBJ2-1; the table names TRBD2, a call not compared with the DNA. TRBV12-2 is noted as a pseudogene. The CDR3 spans 16 residues. The CDR3 spells CASRSRGAPPYNEQFF. The DNA for the CDR3 is TGTGCAAGTCGCTCCCGGGGGGCGCCTCCATACAATGAGCAGTTCTTC.

V and J are TRBV19 and TRBJ2-2; 9 nucleotides align to TRBD1. Germline assignment: CDR1 LNHDA and CDR2 SQIVND (reference sequence). This CDR3 is 18 amino acids long. Losses at the gene ends were 4 bases for V and 3 bases for J; bases not matched to a gene: 12. The CDR3 bases are TGTGCCAGTAGTACACCTCCCCGGGACAGGGTCTACACCGGGGAGCTGTTTTTT. Translated: CASSTPPRDRVYTGELFF.

The rearrangement links TRBV6-4 to TRBJ2-3; perhaps TRBD1 as D (5 bases). Germline V gene data show CDR1 as MRHNA and CDR2 as SNTAGT. Trimming removed 2 bases at V and 0 bases at J, with 6 bases between. The CDR3 contains 14 residues. Written as DNA, the CDR3 is TGTGCCAGCAGTGACAGGGGCAGCACAGATACGCAGTATTTT. This sequence encodes CASSDRGSTDTQYF.

This clone was seen only once. V and J are TRBV5-1 and TRBJ1-2, with a possible D match to TRBD1 (6 bases). Germline V gene lookup returns CDR1 SGHRS and CDR2 YFSETQ. The CDR3 is 13 amino acids. V was cut by 5 bases and J by 4 bases, with 12 bases left in between. Here the CDR3 reads CASRPGTPYGYTF. CDR3 coding DNA: TGCGCCAGCAGACCCGGGACACCCTATGGCTACACCTTC. Based on the CDR3 plus reference TRBV5-1 and TRBJ1-2, the full variable domain is KAGVTQTPRYLIKTRGQQVTLSCSPISGHRSVSWYQQTPGQGLQFLFEYFSETQRNKGNFPGRFSGRQFSNSRSEMNVSTLELGDSALYLCASRPGTPYGYTFGSGTRLTVV.

The J gene is TRBJ1-2, the V gene TRBV4-3, with D possibly TRBD1 on 5 matching bases. The germline V gene has CDR1 LGHNA and CDR2 YSLEER. Trimming pared 0 bases from V and 4 bases from J, leaving 9 bases between. This CDR3 spans 14 amino acids. This CDR3 is CASSQDGGVYGYTF. CDR3 DNA: TGCGCCAGCAGCCAAGATGGAGGGGTCTATGGCTACACCTTC.

The chain links TRBV9 to TRBJ1-3; D gene unclear. From germline, CDR1 is SGDLS and CDR2 YYNGEE. V lost 1 base, J lost 10 bases, and 15 bases lay in between. CDR3 length: 14 residues. In DNA, the CDR3 is TGTGCCAGCAGCGTACTCTCCCGGGATCGTACCATATATTTT. The encoded protein is CASSVLSRDRTIYF.

V gene TRBV7-9 combines with J gene TRBJ1-2; 8 bases map to TRBD1. V lost 7 bases to trimming and J lost 7 bases; unmatched junction nucleotides: 20. Germline assignment: CDR1 SEHNR and CDR2 FQNEAQ (reference sequence). The CDR3 has 17 residues. CDR3 loop: CASNVFTGTGYFTGYTF. As DNA, the CDR3 is TGTGCCAGCAACGTTTTTACCGGGACAGGTTATTTTACTGGCTACACCTTC.

J is TRBJ2-7 and V is TRBV18, with 7 bases identical to TRBD1. J gave up 2 bases and V 3 bases, and 4 bases lay outside the gene matches. Per the germline V gene, CDR1 is KGHSH and CDR2 is LQKENI. CDR3 length: 14 amino acids. CDR3 sequence: CASSPRDRTYEQYF. The CDR3 region has the DNA TGTGCCAGCTCACCCCGGGACAGAACCTACGAGCAGTACTTC.

This sequence joins TRBV5-4 and TRBJ2-2, with D hard to call. This CDR3 comprises 12 residues. Germline V gene data show CDR1 as SGHNT and CDR2 as YYREEE (reference sequence). V lost 4 bases and J lost 8, with 9 bases in between. CDR3 bases: TGTGCCAGCAGCGAGTTCCCAGGGGAGCTGTTTTTT. It is translated as CASSEFPGELFF. Full variable domain (missing parts from reference TRBV5-4 and TRBJ2-2): ETGVTQSPTHLIKTRGQQVTLRCSSQSGHNTVSWYQQALGQGPQFIFQYYREEENGRGNFPPRFSGLQFPNYSSELNVNALELDDSALYLCASSEFPGELFFGEGSRLTVL.

J is TRBJ1-2 and V is TRBV27; a weak D match, TRBD1 (5 bases). The CDR3 length is 17 residues. V lost 6 bases and J lost 3, with 23 bases in between. From germline, CDR1 is MNHEY and CDR2 SMNVEV (reference sequence). For the CDR3, the DNA is TGTGCCAGCAGGGCCCACAATAGGGAAGACAGATACTATGGCTACACCTTC. Translation gives CASRAHNREDRYYGYTF.

This clone appeared once. Different DNA sequences within this sample yield the same CDR3. This rearrangement joins TRBV7-8 to TRBJ2-7, with D perhaps matching TRBD2 (6 bases). Trimming took 4 bases from V and 0 from J, leaving 13 bases between them. Germline V lookup: CDR1 SGHVS, CDR2 FQNEAQ. This CDR3 comprises 15 residues. CDR3 nucleotides: TGTGCCAGCAGCTCGCTAGCGCTGAGCTCCTACGAGCAGTACTTC. It codes for CASSSLALSSYEQYF.

The chain is built from TRBV7-3 and TRBJ2-1; 11 bases are a match to TRBD2. Germline-derived CDR1 and CDR2 are SGHTA and FQGTGA. V shed 5 bases and J 2 bases; nucleotides not matched to a gene: 2. The CDR3 has 15 amino acids. For the CDR3, the DNA is TGTGCCAGCAGCGTTAGCGGGGGGGCCTACAATGAGCAGTTCTTC. Translating gives CASSVSGGAYNEQFF.

This sequence joins TRBV5-8 and TRBJ2-3; TRBD2 is a possible D gene (7 bases). The V gene lost 3 bases and the J gene lost 4 bases, with 9 bases spanning the gap. Germline V gene data show CDR1 as SGHTS and CDR2 as YDEGEE. The CDR3 is made up of 13 amino acids. CDR3 coding DNA: TGTGCCAGCAGCTGGCGGGGGCCAGATACGCAGTATTTT. Its translation: CASSWRGPDTQYF.

The rearrangement links TRBV5-4 to TRBJ2-7; D ambiguous. Germline CDR1 SGHNT, CDR2 YYREEE (reference sequence). V was shortened by 0 bases and J by 2 bases, with 6 bases between the two germline ends. This CDR3 has 13 amino acids. The CDR3 region is CASSLGPTYEQYF. The CDR3 DNA sequence: TGTGCCAGCAGCTTGGGGCCAACCTACGAGCAGTACTTC.

This rearrangement joins TRBV9 to TRBJ1-6; the match to TRBD1 covers 8 bases. This CDR3 contains 15 residues. Germline V gene data show CDR1 as SGDLS and CDR2 as YYNGEE. Trimming cost V 4 bases and J 7 bases; bases outside gene matches: 7. CDR3 sequence: CASSPGQGWNSPLHF. CDR3 sequence (DNA): TGTGCCAGCAGCCCAGGACAGGGTTGGAATTCACCCCTCCACTTT.

In its sample, this clone is medium-sized (0.01 to 0.1%). The chain employs TRBV6-1 and TRBJ2-3; 7 bases are shared with TRBD1. CDR1 and CDR2 (germline): MNHNS, SASEGT. CDR3 length: 14 amino acids. V dropped 4 bases and J dropped 4; count of bases not matched to a gene: 5. The CDR3 here is CASSGRQGPDTQYF. CDR3 DNA: TGTGCCAGCAGTGGGCGACAGGGTCCAGATACGCAGTATTTT.

The chain has TRBV19 and TRBJ2-1; a weak D match, TRBD1 (5 bases). CDR3 length: 15 residues. Trimming removed 5 bases from V and 8 bases from J, with 19 bases in between. Per germline, CDR1 LNHDA and CDR2 SQIVND (reference sequence). CDR3 DNA: TGTGCCAGTAGTGATCAGGGCCTCCCTTGGTATGAGCAGTTCTTC. This sequence encodes CASSDQGLPWYEQFF.

V and J are TRBV4-1 and TRBJ1-3, with 7 bases fitting TRBD1. CDR3 length: 15 residues. The germline gives CDR1 MGHRA, CDR2 YSYEKL. After removal of 4 bases from V and 2 bases from J, the junction contained 5 bases not matched to a gene. Here the CDR3 reads CASSLDRAAGNTIYF. CDR3 nucleotides: TGCGCCAGCAGCCTCGACAGGGCTGCTGGAAACACCATATATTTT.